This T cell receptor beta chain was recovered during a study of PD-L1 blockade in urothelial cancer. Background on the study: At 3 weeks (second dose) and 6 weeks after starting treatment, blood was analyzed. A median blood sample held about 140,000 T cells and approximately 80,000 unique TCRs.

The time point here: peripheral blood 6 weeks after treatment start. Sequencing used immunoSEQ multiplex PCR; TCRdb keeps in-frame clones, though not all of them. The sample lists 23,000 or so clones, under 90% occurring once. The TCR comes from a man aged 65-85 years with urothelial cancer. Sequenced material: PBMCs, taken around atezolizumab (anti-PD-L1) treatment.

This chain's CDR3 is CASSPWGQGENEQFF. The CDR3 bases are TGTGCCAGCAGCCCCTGGGGACAGGGTGAAAATGAGCAGTTCTTC. The chain recombines TRBV7-9 with TRBJ2-1; TRBD1 agrees at 9 bases. The CDR3 loop spans 15 amino acids. Germline CDR1 SEHNR, CDR2 FQNEAQ (reference sequence). The V gene end was trimmed by 5 bases and the J gene end by 7 bases; junction bases not matched to a gene: 9.